This entry features one T cell receptor (beta chain) sequence. Its antigen is as yet unknown. Cryopreserved PBMCs supplied roughly 2.1 micrograms of genomic DNA for TCR beta libraries. This record comes from a study of cytotoxic CD8 clonotypes in ibrutinib-treated CLL. Study details: Outcomes included approximately 24 partial and 2 complete responses; after median around 65 months, approximately 14 stayed remitted and 12 progressed.

This table comes from immunoSEQ multiplex PCR, and its TCRdb copy is limited to in-frame clones, with some not included. The data show under 300,000 clones, with roughly 70% seen just once and 15% held by the top ten. Study results and limitations: Clonality rose at ibrutinib response and fell back toward baseline at progression. Rare overall, public clonotypes shrank or held steady under therapy.

The V end lost 4 bases, the J end lost 5 bases, and 10 bases lay between the germline ends. The CDR3 runs to 13 residues. The V gene's germline CDR1 is SGHAT and CDR2 FQNNGV. Sequencing was performed on PBMCs, taken after 24 months of ibrutinib treatment. This chain joins TRBV11-2 and TRBJ2-3, with unresolved D. The origin of this receptor is a human donor with chronic lymphocytic leukemia. The CDR3 nucleotides are TGTGCCAGCAGCTCGGAACGAGGAGATACGCAGTATTTT. Its translation: CASSSERGDTQYF. Full variable domain (missing parts from reference TRBV11-2 and TRBJ2-3): EAGVAQSPRYKIIEKRQSVAFWCNPISGHATLYWYQQILGQGPKLLIQFQNNGVVDDSQLPKDRFSAERLKGVDSTLKIQPAKLEDSAVYLCASSSERGDTQYFGPGTRLTVL.